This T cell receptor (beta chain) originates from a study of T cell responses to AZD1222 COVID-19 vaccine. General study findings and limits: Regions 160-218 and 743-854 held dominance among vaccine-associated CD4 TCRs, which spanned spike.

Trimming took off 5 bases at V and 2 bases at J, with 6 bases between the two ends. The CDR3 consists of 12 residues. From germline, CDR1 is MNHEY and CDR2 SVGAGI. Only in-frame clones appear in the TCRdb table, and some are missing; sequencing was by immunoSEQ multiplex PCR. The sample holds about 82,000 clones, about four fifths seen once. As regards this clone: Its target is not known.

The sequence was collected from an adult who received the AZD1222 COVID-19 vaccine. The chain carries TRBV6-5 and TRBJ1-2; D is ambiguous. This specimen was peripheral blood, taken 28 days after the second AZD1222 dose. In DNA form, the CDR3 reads TGTGCCAGCAGTCCTCGAAACTATGGCTACACCTTC. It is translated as CASSPRNYGYTF.